The 20 T cell receptor beta chains given below trace back to one sample, sequenced in a study of cytomegalovirus exposure and HLA in healthy donors (dated by TCRdb to 2016 to 2017). Library preparation was by the immunoSEQ multiplex PCR assay. A mixture of 60 forward primers for TCR Vbeta segments and 13 reverse primers for TCR Jbeta segments was used in the multiplex PCR. Imported from immuneACCESS, the table was reduced by TCRdb to in-frame sequences with V and J called. These copies leave out some clones; in studies compared against another copy, an unresolved V gene accounts for under half, and the cause of the remainder is not known. In this sample the table shows some 170,000 clones, 81% of which occur a single time. The top ten constitute under 15% of the sample. Material for sequencing was PBMCs. The receptor source for this set is a woman aged 45 to 65 in good health and CMV-seronegative.

J is TRBJ2-2 and V is TRBV4-3; 10 positions agree with TRBD2. Germline CDR1 and CDR2: LGHNA and YSLEER. V dropped 0 bases and J dropped 7; count of bases not matched to a gene: 8. The CDR3 has 17 residues. The CDR3 nucleotides are TGCGCCAGCAGCCAAGAAATACTAGCGGGAACAAACGGGGAGCTGTTTTTT. Encoded protein: CASSQEILAGTNGELFF.

The V and J genes are TRBV6-5 and TRBJ2-7, with 7 nucleotides matching TRBD2. Germline CDR1 and CDR2: MNHEY and SVGAGI. The CDR3 length is 13 residues. Trimming at V came to 2 bases and at J to 6 bases, leaving 4 bases not matched to a gene. The CDR3 protein is CASSYLSGGEQYF. The CDR3 DNA reads as TGTGCCAGCAGTTACCTTTCGGGGGGCGAGCAGTACTTC.

CDR3 in DNA: TGTGCCATCAGTGAATACAGGGACTACGAGCAGTACTTC. It specifies CAISEYRDYEQYF. The chain couples TRBV10-3 to TRBJ2-7; tentatively, D is TRBD1 (6 bases). V was clipped by 3 bases and J by 3 bases, with 9 bases between them. The length of the CDR3 is 13 residues. The germline V gene encodes CDR1 ENHRY and CDR2 SYGVKD.

The rearrangement uses TRBV19 and TRBJ2-7; perhaps TRBD2 as D (5 bases). Germline V gives CDR1 LNHDA, CDR2 SQIVND (reference sequence). With 7 bases removed from V and 2 bases from J, the gap between germline ends came to 12 bases. CDR3 length: 13 amino acids. For the CDR3, the DNA is TGTGCCAGTACCGGAACCGGGACCTACGAGCAGTACTTC. Protein: CASTGTGTYEQYF.

A word on this clone: The junction departs from the called germline gene at one end, perhaps through a read error. The chain joins TRBV7-9 to TRBJ1-5, with D hard to call. The CDR3 spans 12 residues. The germline V gene has CDR1 SEHNR and CDR2 FQNEAQ (reference sequence). DNA of the CDR3: TGTGCCAGCAGCTTAGGAAGCTCCTCGCGCATTTTT. It encodes CASSLGSSSRIF.

Only a few counts were recorded for this clone. The CDR3 DNA reads as TGCAGCGTTGCTAGCGACAGGGGTGGCACTGAAGCTTTCTTT. It encodes CSVASDRGGTEAFF. The chain carries TRBV29-1 and TRBJ1-1; 8 bases agree with TRBD1. This CDR3 spans 14 amino acids. V lost 4 bases to trimming and J lost 4 bases; unmatched junction nucleotides: 8. Germline assignment: CDR1 SQVTM and CDR2 ANQGSEA.

This clone was seen a few times. The V and J genes are TRBV13 and TRBJ2-7; D is ambiguous. V lost 0 bases, J lost 2 bases, and 8 bases lay in between. Germline V gene lookup returns CDR1 PRHDT and CDR2 FYEKMQ (reference sequence). The CDR3 consists of 14 residues. CDR3 sequence (DNA): TGTGCCAGCAGCTTAGGCCCGGTTACCTACGAGCAGTACTTC. This encodes CASSLGPVTYEQYF.

V and J are TRBV7-9 and TRBJ2-7; 8 positions match TRBD2. CDR1 and CDR2 (germline): SEHNR, FQNEAQ (reference sequence). This CDR3 comprises 14 residues. With V trimmed by 5 bases and J by 4 bases, 7 bases remained unmatched. CDR3 residues: CASSPTSAVYEQYF. The CDR3 DNA sequence: TGTGCCAGCAGCCCGACTAGCGCCGTATACGAGCAGTACTTC.

The V and J genes are TRBV25-1 and TRBJ1-2; D is unclear. V dropped 3 bases and J dropped 6 bases, with 11 bases sitting between them. CDR3 length equals 13 residues. Germline V gene data show CDR1 as MGHDK and CDR2 as SYGVNS. CDR3 bases: TGTGCCAGCAGTGATCCAGGATCCCATGGCTACACCTTC. Protein sequence: CASSDPGSHGYTF.

V is TRBV29-1 and J is TRBJ2-1; the D gene is possibly TRBD1 (6 bases). The CDR3 consists of 14 residues. Trimming pared 4 bases from V and 7 bases from J, leaving 17 bases between. Germline CDR1 reads SQVTM; CDR2 reads ANQGSEA. The CDR3 DNA reads TGCAGCGTTGGCGGACAGCCTCTTGTAAATGAGCAGTTCTTC. It codes for CSVGGQPLVNEQFF.

This chain joins TRBV4-1 and TRBJ1-4; a weak D match, TRBD1 (5 bases). V dropped 2 bases and J dropped 5 bases, with 15 bases sitting between them. CDR1 MGHRA and CDR2 YSYEKL come from the germline V gene. CDR3 length: 16 amino acids. As DNA, the CDR3 is TGCGCCAGCAGCCAAAGCCTTCGGGGGAAAAATGAAAAACTGTTTTTT. Residues: CASSQSLRGKNEKLFF.

The V gene is TRBV30, the J gene TRBJ2-2; 8 nucleotides agree with TRBD2. The germline V gene encodes CDR1 GTSNPN and CDR2 SVGIG (reference sequence). V lost 7 bases to trimming and J lost 0 bases; unmatched junction nucleotides: 10. The CDR3 is 16 residues long. CDR3 sequence (DNA): TGTGCCTCCCGACGGGAGGGGCATTCGAACACCGGGGAGCTGTTTTTT. Its translation is CASRREGHSNTGELFF.

The chain joins TRBV7-9 to TRBJ1-2; 7 bases match TRBD1. CDR3 length: 13 amino acids. The germline CDR1 and CDR2 sequences are SEHNR and FQNEAQ (reference sequence). V shed 0 bases and J 6 bases; nucleotides not matched to a gene: 1. The CDR3 DNA reads as TGTGCCAGCAGCTTAGCGGACAGGCATGGCTACACCTTC. Translation: CASSLADRHGYTF.

The V and J genes are TRBV6-5 and TRBJ1-2, with D perhaps matching TRBD1 (6 bases). The V gene lost 2 bases and the J gene lost 4 bases, with 14 bases spanning the gap. Germline V CDR1 and CDR2: MNHEY, SVGAGI. CDR3 length equals 15 residues. The CDR3 sequence: CASSYRDIRAYGYTF. The CDR3 DNA sequence: TGTGCCAGCAGTTACAGGGACATTCGCGCCTATGGCTACACCTTC.

This clone occurred once. The chain couples TRBV28 to TRBJ1-5; TRBD1 agrees at 7 bases. This CDR3 is built from 16 residues. The V gene end was trimmed by 6 bases and the J gene end by 0 bases; junction bases not matched to a gene: 8. The germline V gene encodes CDR1 MDHEN and CDR2 SYDVKM. The DNA for the CDR3 is TGTGCCAGCAGGACCCTGGACAGGAATAGCAATCAGCCCCAGCATTTT. Protein product: CASRTLDRNSNQPQHF.

The CDR3: CASSPLGREAKNSPLHF. The DNA for the CDR3 is TGTGCCAGCAGCCCCTTGGGCAGGGAAGCGAAAAATTCACCCCTCCACTTT. This chain uses TRBV7-2 with TRBJ1-6; possibly TRBD1 for D (5 bases). The CDR3 is 17 amino acids. Looked up from germline, CDR1 is SGHTA and CDR2 is FQGNSA. V gave up 5 bases and J gave up 7 bases, with 21 bases separating them.

The CDR3 nucleotides are TGTGCCAGTAGCAACCTGGGCGGGAGCAATCCCAATGAGCAGTTCTTC. The encoded protein is CASSNLGGSNPNEQFF. The rearrangement joins TRBV19 to TRBJ2-1; 7 bases are a match to TRBD2. CDR3 length equals 16 residues. Germline V CDR1 and CDR2: LNHDA, SQIVND (reference sequence). The J segment lost 6 bases and the V segment lost 6 bases, leaving 14 bases of the junction unmatched. Together with reference TRBV19 and TRBJ2-1, the CDR3 gives the full variable domain: DGGITQSPKYLFRKEGQNVTLSCEQNLNHDAMYWYRQDPGQGLRLIYYSQIVNDFQKGDIAEGYSVSREKKESFPLTVTSAQKNPTAFYLCASSNLGGSNPNEQFFGPGTRLTVL.

The chain couples TRBV11-3 to TRBJ1-6; D perhaps matches TRBD1 (5 bases). There are 13 residues in the CDR3. Deletions cut 5 bases from V and 7 bases from J, with 9 bases between. Germline values: CDR1 SGHNT, CDR2 YENEEA. CDR3 amino acids: CASSEGRNSPLHF. The CDR3 nucleotides are TGTGCCAGCAGCGAGGGGAGGAATTCACCCCTCCACTTT.

J is TRBJ2-5 and V is TRBV5-1; D is undetermined. The CDR3 spans 14 residues. Germline lookup yields CDR1 SGHRS and CDR2 YFSETQ. V lost 0 bases and J lost 2, with 8 bases in between. The CDR3 DNA follows: TGCGCCAGCAGCTTGGTAGGCGGACAAGAGACCCAGTACTTC. Translation gives CASSLVGGQETQYF.

The rearrangement joins TRBV11-2 to TRBJ1-3; possible D gene TRBD1, 6 bases. Germline V gene data show CDR1 as SGHAT and CDR2 as FQNNGV. The CDR3 loop spans 15 amino acids. V was cut by 0 bases and J by 4 bases, with 10 bases left in between. The DNA for the CDR3 is TGTGCCAGCAGCTTAGATCCGGGACAAGGAAACACCATATATTTT. This gives the protein CASSLDPGQGNTIYF.